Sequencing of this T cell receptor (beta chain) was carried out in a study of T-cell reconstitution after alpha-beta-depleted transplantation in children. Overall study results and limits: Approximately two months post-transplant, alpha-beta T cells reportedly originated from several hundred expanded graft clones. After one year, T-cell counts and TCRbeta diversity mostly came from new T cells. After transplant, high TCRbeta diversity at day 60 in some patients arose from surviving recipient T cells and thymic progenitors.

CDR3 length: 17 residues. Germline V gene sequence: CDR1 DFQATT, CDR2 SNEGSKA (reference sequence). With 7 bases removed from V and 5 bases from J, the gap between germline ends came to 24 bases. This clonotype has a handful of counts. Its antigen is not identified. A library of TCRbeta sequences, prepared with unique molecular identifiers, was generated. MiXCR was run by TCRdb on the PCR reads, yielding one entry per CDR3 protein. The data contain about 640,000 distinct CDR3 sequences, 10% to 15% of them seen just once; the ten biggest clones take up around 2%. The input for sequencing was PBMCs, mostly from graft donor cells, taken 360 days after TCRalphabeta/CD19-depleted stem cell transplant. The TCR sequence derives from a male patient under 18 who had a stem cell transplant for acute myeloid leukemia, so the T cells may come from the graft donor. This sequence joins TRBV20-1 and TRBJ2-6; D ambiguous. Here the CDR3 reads CSVSRALPTLRANVLTF. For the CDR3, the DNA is TGCAGTGTTTCGAGAGCGCTGCCGACCCTTCGGGCCAACGTCCTGACTTTC.